This T cell receptor beta chain was identified in a study of CXCR3-negative and CXCR3-positive naive CD8 T cells. Study-wide results and limits: Similarly elevated diversity marked both naive subsets, with memory CD8+ cells showing far lower diversity. Comparison of naive cells showed more hydrophobic TRB CDR3s in CXCR3-positive than in CXCR3-negative naive cells.

The authors prepared UMI-labeled TRB cDNA libraries by 5' RACE. TCRdb re-called the 5' RACE reads, yielding one record per CDR3 amino acid sequence without DNA. This repertoire comprises approximately 100,000 distinct CDR3 sequences; its ten largest clones make up 0.35% to 0.4%. Naive CD8+ T cells showed CD45RO-CCR7+CD27+CD95-. About this clonotype: What it recognizes is unknown.

This CDR3 comprises 21 residues. Germline loops: CDR1 LGHNA, CDR2 YNFKEQ. V and J are TRBV4-2 and TRBJ2-6; TCRdb reports TRBD2, a call that lacks DNA to check it against. The sample was naive CXCR3+ CD8+ T cells from blood. Indicated subset: CD45RO-CCR7+CD27+CD95- naive CD8+ T cells expressing CXCR3 (TNR3+). This clonotype originated in a human donor in good health. Some clones in this sample may be carry-over from other donors' samples. CDR3 in amino acids: CASSQNTERTSGPSGANVLTF.